Listed below are T cell receptor beta chains from one sample, sequenced in a study of technical replicates of blood from several donors. Generated by immunoSEQ multiplex PCR, the TCRdb table keeps only in-frame clones and is missing some. Of some 66,000 clones listed, roughly 98% were seen once; the top ten hold approximately 0.17%. Sequenced: T cells isolated from PBMCs. All receptors come from a human donor in good health. CDR3s include the opening cysteine and the closing phenylalanine or tryptophan. The D gene is left open where the match is weak. Expanded clones are given a class, and other clones once, few, many or no size at all.

d_call,clone_size,v_call,j_call,cdr3_aa,cdr3_nt
.,.,TRBV20-1,TRBJ1-4,CSASRGEKLFF,TGCAGTGCTAGCAGAGGTGAAAAACTGTTTTTT
.,.,TRBV13,TRBJ2-7,CASSLVSAGAGVFLEQYF,TGTGCCAGCAGCTTAGTTTCAGCTGGTGCAGGGGTGTTTTTGGAGCAGTACTTC
.,once,TRBV27,TRBJ1-1,CASRSGALGTEAFF,TGTGCCAGCCGATCAGGGGCATTGGGGACTGAAGCTTTCTTT
TRBD1,once,TRBV4-1,TRBJ1-6,CASSQLGTGSTSPLHF,TGCGCCAGCAGCCAACTAGGGACAGGGAGTACTTCACCCCTCCACTTT
TRBD2,once,TRBV28,TRBJ2-7,CASMRTSLLYEQYF,TGTGCCAGCATGCGGACTAGCCTTCTCTACGAGCAGTACTTC
.,.,TRBV29-1,TRBJ1-2,CSADHLGWEPYGYTF,TGCAGCGCCGACCACTTAGGTTGGGAGCCCTATGGCTACACCTTC
TRBD2,.,TRBV7-6,TRBJ2-7,CASSPLGGSYEQYF,TGTGCCAGCAGCCCCTTGGGAGGGAGCTACGAGCAGTACTTC
TRBD2,.,TRBV28,TRBJ2-7,CASSPSGRAGEQYF,TGTGCCAGCAGTCCTAGCGGGAGGGCGGGAGAGCAGTACTTC
.,.,TRBV19,TRBJ2-5,CASSIRSGRGETQYF,TGTGCCAGTAGTATAAGGTCGGGGCGGGGAGAGACCCAGTACTTC
.,.,TRBV20-1,TRBJ2-7,CSAWASYEQYF,TGCAGTGCCTGGGCATCCTACGAGCAGTACTTC
TRBD2,.,TRBV7-9,TRBJ2-2,CASSQTYHWAGEYGELFF,TGTGCCAGCAGCCAAACCTACCATTGGGCGGGAGAATACGGGGAGCTGTTTTTT
.,.,TRBV7-9,TRBJ2-3,CASSLSGTHTQYF,TGTGCCAGCAGCTTAAGCGGGACACATACGCAGTATTTT
.,.,TRBV2,TRBJ1-4,CASSGQNEKLFF,TGTGCCAGCAGTGGACAAAACGAAAAACTGTTTTTT
.,once,TRBV29-1,TRBJ1-2,CSAPTGDGYTF,TGCAGCGCCCCTACGGGGGATGGCTACACCTTC
.,.,TRBV4-2,TRBJ1-1,CASSQDAATLTEAFF,TGTGCCAGCAGCCAAGATGCGGCGACGCTCACTGAAGCTTTCTTT
.,.,TRBV6-5,TRBJ1-2,CASSSQSNQGSYTF,TGTGCCAGCAGTTCCCAATCAAACCAGGGGAGCTACACCTTC
.,.,TRBV28,TRBJ2-7,CASSLSPPGTYEQYF,TGTGCCAGCAGTTTATCCCCCCCCGGGACCTACGAGCAGTACTTC
.,once,TRBV27,TRBJ1-5,CASSISGDSNQPQHF,TGTGCCAGCAGTATCTCAGGGGATAGCAATCAGCCCCAGCATTTT
.,.,TRBV7-9,TRBJ1-5,CASSLQVDQPQHF,TGTGCCAGCAGCTTACAGGTGGATCAGCCCCAGCATTTT
TRBD1,.,TRBV30,TRBJ2-7,CAWSIRQGRNEQYF,TGTGCCTGGAGTATACGACAGGGTAGAAACGAGCAGTACTTC
.,.,TRBV11-2,TRBJ2-7,CASSLVPFRQRRDEQYF,TGTGCCAGCAGCTTAGTCCCATTTAGGCAGCGGCGGGACGAGCAGTACTTC
.,.,TRBV7-9,TRBJ2-7,CASSLDRDEQYF,TGTGCCAGCAGCTTAGACAGGGACGAGCAGTACTTC
.,.,TRBV5-4,TRBJ2-7,CASSSPLKAGHEQYF,TGTGCCAGCAGCTCGCCACTAAAGGCGGGCCACGAGCAGTACTTC
TRBD1,.,TRBV7-9,TRBJ1-2,CASSLLATGESGYTF,TGTGCCAGCAGCTTATTGGCTACAGGGGAAAGTGGCTACACCTTC
TRBD1,.,TRBV6-5,TRBJ1-2,CASSRDSYGYTF,TGTGCCAGCAGCCGGGACAGCTATGGCTACACCTTC
TRBD1,.,TRBV25-1,TRBJ2-5,CASSEGDRYFETQYF,TGTGCCAGCAGTGAAGGGGACAGGTATTTTGAGACCCAGTACTTC
TRBD1,.,TRBV7-9,TRBJ1-2,CASSLGDRVNYYGYTF,TGTGCCAGCAGCTTAGGTGACAGGGTAAACTACTATGGCTACACCTTC
.,few,TRBV5-4,TRBJ2-5,CASSSRAGQETQYF,TGTGCCAGCAGCTCCAGGGCCGGCCAAGAGACCCAGTACTTC
.,.,TRBV5-6,TRBJ2-1,CASSLFRGSYNEQFF,TGTGCCAGCAGCTTGTTCCGGGGATCCTACAATGAGCAGTTCTTC
.,.,TRBV2,TRBJ2-1,CASSEGVPNEQFF,TGTGCCAGCAGTGAAGGAGTTCCTAATGAGCAGTTCTTC
.,.,TRBV5-4,TRBJ2-1,CASNHDGAGAYNEQFF,TGTGCCAGCAACCACGATGGGGCTGGCGCCTACAATGAGCAGTTCTTC